This entry describes one T cell receptor beta chain. Its antigen is unidentified. Stability of Graves' hyperthyroidism was defined as absent ophthalmopathy progression within 18 months. The sample originates from a study of T cells in Graves' hyperthyroidism and ophthalmopathy. Whole-study findings and limits: A model built on 13 V-J features separated ophthalmopathy from stable hyperthyroidism. Most thyroid clonotypes with frequency above 0.001 were detected in blood.

Amplification yielded TCR beta CDR3 regions, with RNA transcripts as the source. A first-round RT-PCR of the TCR CDR3 used the HTBI primer set. MiXCR, applied by TCRdb to the multiplex PCR reads, yields one record per CDR3 protein. The sample has roughly 510,000 distinct CDR3 sequences, about a fifth seen once. With V trimmed by 6 bases and J by 2 bases, 5 bases remained unmatched. This CDR3 comprises 15 residues. CDR1 is SGDLS, CDR2 YYNGEE, per germline. V is TRBV9 and J is TRBJ2-5; 12 bases are a match to TRBD2. Sequencing used blood. This clonotype was obtained from a man between 18 and 29 years old with Graves' hyperthyroidism. CDR3 in DNA: TGTGCCAGCACCCTAGCGGGAGGGCGGCAAGAGACCCAGTACTTC. Translated, it gives CASTLAGGRQETQYF.